These T cell receptor beta chains were read from a single sample in a study of shared clonotypes between healthy human individuals. TCRdb keeps only in-frame clones here, not all; method: immunoSEQ multiplex PCR. The data show roughly 1,500,000 clones, about 98% seen once. Source material: naive CD4+ T cells sorted from blood. These receptors were collected from a man aged 25 to 45 in good health. Each CDR3 is given without its conserved first and last residue.

V: TRBV5-6; CDR3: ASSSKGSGDEKLF
V: TRBV7-9; CDR3: ASSARDPKGSGNTIY
V: TRBV5-8; CDR3: AGGSGRPFSYEQY
V: TRBV28; CDR3: ASSPPGLNYNEQF
V: TRBV5-4; CDR3: ASSPRAGQEVQPQH
V: TRBV6-1; CDR3: ASSQNNYGYT
V: TRBV5-1; CDR3: ASSFVAVGVMTYEQY
V: TRBV7-3; CDR3: ASSLTGAEEQF
V: TRBV5-4; CDR3: ASSPGLAGPYEQY
V: TRBV28; CDR3: ASTLLGRGYDGYT
V: TRBV19; CDR3: ASSGVPGQGNGEQY
V: TRBV11-3; CDR3: ASSLAWGQGSYNEQF
V: TRBV14; CDR3: ASSHGIPWSGGRDEQY
V: TRBV7-9; CDR3: ASSMGTQY
V: TRBV6-5; CDR3: ASSFSTWETQY
V: TRBV6-1; CDR3: ASTFRDAGVYEQY
V: TRBV5-4; CDR3: ASSLVGGFNSYEQY
V: TRBV7-2; CDR3: ASSFQRGETQY
V: TRBV4-1; CDR3: ASSQSDRITYEQY
V: TRBV19; CDR3: ASRGGHGYGYT
V: TRBV27; CDR3: ASSSTYRVANTGELF
V: TRBV9; CDR3: ASSPGLAGDAYEQY
V: TRBV7-2; CDR3: ASSPGLAGVGHEQY
V: TRBV18; CDR3: ASSPPPELF
V: TRBV27; CDR3: ASSLFLLGELF
V: TRBV20-1; CDR3: SASPEETQY
V: TRBV30; CDR3: AWRADRAPSYEQY
V: TRBV9; CDR3: ASSVGNPLTDTQY
V: TRBV7-7; CDR3: ASSLQGANGETQY
V: TRBV29-1; CDR3: SVESGPGDEQF
V: TRBV5-5; CDR3: ASSPRYDRAFDYGYT
V: TRBV18; CDR3: ASSFRASTDTQY
V: TRBV6-6; CDR3: ASSYGRGSSYNEQF
V: TRBV6-6; CDR3: ASRVTTIYNQPQH
V: TRBV7-2; CDR3: ASSRLAVGTGELF
V: TRBV2; CDR3: ASRELDRINYGYT
V: TRBV18; CDR3: ASSWVRDPNTEAF
V: TRBV27; CDR3: ASSGSSGRALLNTGELF
V: TRBV5-1; CDR3: ASSLSAGTDTQY
V: TRBV7-2; CDR3: ASSLVGTQPTEAF
V: TRBV27; CDR3: ASSLISYEQY
V: TRBV5-1; CDR3: ASSEIWRGLEAGGRSDTQY
V: TRBV25-1; CDR3: ASSEYPGADGYT
V: TRBV5-1; CDR3: ASSLSRSLGTDTQY
V: TRBV14; CDR3: ASSQIVGRQETQY
V: TRBV6-1; CDR3: ASSEGSVSSYEQY
V: TRBV5-1; CDR3: ASSLVGDRVDEQY
V: TRBV18; CDR3: ASSPGATNEKLF
V: TRBV9; CDR3: ASSESTQGVSGMIETQY
V: TRBV25-1; CDR3: ASKEAGGTNTEAF
V: TRBV10-3; CDR3: ATNTGTGEINEQF
V: TRBV30; CDR3: AWSVNLTSGRTDTQY
V: TRBV25-1; CDR3: ASSEQGQGNNQPQH
V: TRBV9; CDR3: ASTRQITDTQY
V: TRBV9; CDR3: ASSAPLGGMPNTEAF
V: TRBV14; CDR3: ASSLQTGVLQRNTIY
V: TRBV19; CDR3: ASSINGGAAVEAF